Following are 7 T cell receptor beta chains from one sample sequenced in a study of CD8+CD57+ T cells in acquired aplastic anemia. Profiles of TCR beta VDJ and CDR3 were generated from a genomic DNA template. MiXCR was run by TCRdb on the reads, yielding one entry per CDR3 protein. The repertoire has around 500,000 distinct CDR3 sequences, roughly 34% of them found once; the top ten carry 0.82%. Flow cytometry had shown expanded CD8+CD57+ cells in the patients chosen for sequencing. Specimen: sorted CD4+, CD8+, or CD8+CD57+ T cells (not recorded which) from PBMCs. These receptors were taken from a human donor with aplastic anemia.

This clonotype was counted a few times. The J gene is TRBJ1-1, the V gene TRBV11-2; tentative D call: TRBD1 (5 bases). Germline values: CDR1 SGHAT, CDR2 FQNNGV. V was trimmed by 1 base and J by 2 bases, leaving 17 bases between them. This CDR3 has 17 amino acids. CDR3 sequence: CASSLGWGRESNTEAFF. The CDR3 nucleotides are TGTGCCAGCAGCTTAGGATGGGGCAGAGAGTCTAACACTGAAGCTTTCTTT.

This clonotype was detected once. J is TRBJ1-1 and V is TRBV29-1, with 7 bases that match TRBD1. The trim removed 7 bases at V and 0 bases at J, leaving 5 bases unmatched. Per the germline V gene, CDR1 is SQVTM and CDR2 is ANQGSEA. There are 13 residues in the CDR3. In DNA form, the CDR3 reads TGCAGCGGGACAGGCCGAGTGAACACTGAAGCTTTCTTT. It is translated as CSGTGRVNTEAFF.

The chain uses TRBV9 and TRBJ2-1; 12 bases are a match to TRBD2. The junction had 2 bases not matched to a gene; V was cut back by 2 bases and J by 5 bases. The CDR3 covers 15 residues. Germline lookup yields CDR1 SGDLS and CDR2 YYNGEE. The CDR3 spells CASSVLAGGNNEQFF. In DNA, the CDR3 is TGTGCCAGCAGCGTCCTAGCGGGGGGGAACAATGAGCAGTTCTTC.

The V and J genes are TRBV29-1 and TRBJ1-2; no firm D call. Trimming stripped 3 bases from V and 2 bases from J, with 7 bases between. This CDR3 comprises 12 residues. Per the germline V gene, CDR1 is SQVTM and CDR2 is ANQGSEA. The DNA of the CDR3 is TGCAGCGTTGAGAGTAGCAACTATGGCTACACCTTC. It codes for CSVESSNYGYTF.

This clonotype was detected a few times. Given a much more abundant clone one base away, this may be a read error. The chain has TRBV11-2 and TRBJ1-3; no definite D call. CDR3 length: 12 amino acids. Germline V gene data show CDR1 as SGHAT and CDR2 as FQNNGV. This CDR3 reads CVSSLAPGTIYF. The CDR3 bases are TGTGTCAGCAGCTTAGCCCCGGGTACCATATATTTT. Full variable domain (remainder filled in from reference TRBV11-2 and TRBJ1-3): EAGVAQSPRYKIIEKRQSVAFWCNPISGHATLYWYQQILGQGPKLLIQFQNNGVVDDSQLPKDRFSAERLKGVDSTLKIQPAKLEDSAVYLCVSSLAPGTIYFGEGSWLTVV.

The chain carries TRBV7-2 and TRBJ2-7, with a weak D call TRBD1 (5 bases). The germline V and J ends were trimmed by 4 bases and 5 bases, with 18 bases remaining between them. The CDR3 has 15 residues. Germline CDR1 is SGHTA and CDR2 is FQGNSA. This CDR3 reads CASSYTASGIDEQYF. The CDR3 DNA reads as TGTGCCAGCAGCTACACCGCCTCAGGGATCGACGAGCAGTACTTC. Complete variable domain (other parts from reference TRBV7-2 and TRBJ2-7): GAGVSQSPSNKVTEKGKDVELRCDPISGHTALYWYRQSLGQGLEFLIYFQGNSAPDKSGLPSDRFSAERTGGSVSTLTIQRTQQEDSAVYLCASSYTASGIDEQYFGPGTRLTVT.

The table lists this clonotype with many counts. DNA for the CDR3: TGTGCCAGCAGCGTCCACGGGGGAGGGAATTCACCCCTCCACTTT. It is translated as CASSVHGGGNSPLHF. This chain joins TRBV9 and TRBJ1-6; the D gene is possibly TRBD1 (5 bases). Germline lookup yields CDR1 SGDLS and CDR2 YYNGEE. Trimming removed 2 bases from V and 7 bases from J, with 13 bases in between. CDR3 size: 15 residues.